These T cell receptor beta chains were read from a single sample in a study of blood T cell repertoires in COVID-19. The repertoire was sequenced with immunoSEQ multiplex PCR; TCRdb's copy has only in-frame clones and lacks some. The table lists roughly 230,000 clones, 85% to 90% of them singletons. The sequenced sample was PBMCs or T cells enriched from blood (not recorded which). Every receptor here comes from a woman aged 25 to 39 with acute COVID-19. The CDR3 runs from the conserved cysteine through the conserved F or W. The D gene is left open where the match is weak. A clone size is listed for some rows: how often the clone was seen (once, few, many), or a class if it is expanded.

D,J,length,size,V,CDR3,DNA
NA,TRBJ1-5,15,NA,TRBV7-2,CASSLVGGFRQPQHF,TGTGCCAGCAGCTTAGTTGGGGGGTTTAGGCAGCCCCAGCATTTT
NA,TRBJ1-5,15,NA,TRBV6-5,CASTAGALGDQPQHF,TGTGCCAGCACAGCGGGGGCCCTGGGCGATCAGCCCCAGCATTTT
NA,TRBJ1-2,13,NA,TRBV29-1,CSVEVRTADGYTF,TGCAGCGTTGAGGTGAGGACAGCTGATGGCTACACCTTC
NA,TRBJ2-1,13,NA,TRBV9,CASSERGYNEQFF,TGTGCCAGCAGCGAACGGGGATACAATGAGCAGTTCTTC
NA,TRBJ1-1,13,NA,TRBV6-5,CASSHEMNTEAFF,TGTGCCAGCAGTCATGAGATGAACACTGAAGCTTTCTTT
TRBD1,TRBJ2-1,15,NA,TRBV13,CASSFGTGGQDEQFF,TGTGCCAGCAGCTTCGGGACAGGGGGCCAGGATGAGCAGTTCTTC
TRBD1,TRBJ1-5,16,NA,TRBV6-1,CASSEHPGQGDQPQHF,TGTGCCAGCAGTGAACATCCCGGACAGGGGGACCAGCCCCAGCATTTT
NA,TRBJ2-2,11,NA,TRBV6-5,CARGNPGELFF,TGTGCAAGGGGAAATCCCGGGGAGCTGTTTTTT
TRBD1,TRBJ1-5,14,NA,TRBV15,CATSVDRGNQPQHF,TGTGCCACCAGCGTGGACAGGGGGAATCAGCCCCAGCATTTT
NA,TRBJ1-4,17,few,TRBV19,CASSIRGTGGPNEKLFF,TGTGCCAGTAGTATTCGAGGCACAGGAGGGCCTAATGAAAAACTGTTTTTT
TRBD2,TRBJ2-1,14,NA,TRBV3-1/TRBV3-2,CASSRRTSGNEQFF,TGTGCCAGCAGCCGCCGGACTAGCGGCAATGAGCAGTTCTTC
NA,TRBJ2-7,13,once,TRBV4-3,CASSQDYFGEQYF,TGCGCCAGCAGCCAAGATTATTTCGGCGAGCAGTACTTC
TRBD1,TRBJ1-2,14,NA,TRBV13,CASSLNRGAYGYTF,TGTGCCAGCAGCTTAAACAGGGGGGCCTATGGCTACACCTTC
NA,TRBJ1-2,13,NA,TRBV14,CASSQDPGYGYTF,TGTGCCAGCAGCCAAGATCCAGGCTATGGCTACACCTTC
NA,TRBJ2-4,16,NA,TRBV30,CAWQGAGAPSKNIQYF,TGTGCCTGGCAGGGGGCGGGGGCGCCCTCAAAAAACATTCAGTACTTC
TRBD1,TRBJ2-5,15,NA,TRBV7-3,CASSSRGTAQETQYF,TGTGCCAGCAGCTCCAGAGGGACAGCGCAAGAGACCCAGTACTTC
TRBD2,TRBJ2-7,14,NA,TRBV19,CASSISGLAYEQYF,TGTGCCAGTAGTATATCCGGACTAGCCTACGAGCAGTACTTC
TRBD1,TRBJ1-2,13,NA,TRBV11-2,CASSLGTGAGYTF,TGTGCCAGCAGCTTAGGGACAGGGGCTGGCTACACCTTC
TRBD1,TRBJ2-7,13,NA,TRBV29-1,CSVATGSAYEQYF,TGCAGCGTTGCGACAGGGTCGGCCTACGAGCAGTACTTC
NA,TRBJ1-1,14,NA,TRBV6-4,CASSDGGKNTEAFF,TGTGCCAGCAGTGACGGGGGGAAGAACACTGAAGCTTTCTTT
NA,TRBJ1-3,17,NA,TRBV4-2,CASSQEPPESSGNTIYF,TGTGCCAGCAGCCAAGAACCCCCCGAGAGTTCTGGAAACACCATATATTTT
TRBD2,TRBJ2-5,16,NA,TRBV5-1,CASSLGLAGGQETQYF,TGCGCCAGCAGCTTGGGACTAGCGGGGGGCCAAGAGACCCAGTACTTC
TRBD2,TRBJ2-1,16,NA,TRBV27,CASSSTSGLAGSEQFF,TGTGCCAGCAGTTCCACCTCGGGACTAGCGGGAAGTGAGCAGTTCTTC
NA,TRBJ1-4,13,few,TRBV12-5,CASGTGTNEKLFF,TGTGCTAGTGGTACAGGCACTAATGAAAAACTGTTTTTT
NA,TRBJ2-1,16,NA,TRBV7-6,CASSPSRGRGYNEQFF,TGTGCCAGCAGCCCGTCGCGGGGAAGGGGATACAATGAGCAGTTCTTC
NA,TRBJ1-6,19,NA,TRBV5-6,CASSLIVGGLSSYNSPLHF,TGTGCCAGCAGCTTGATAGTTGGAGGTTTAAGCTCCTATAATTCACCCCTCCACTTT
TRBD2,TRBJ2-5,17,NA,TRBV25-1,CASSEPKSGGFQETQYF,TGTGCCAGCAGTGAACCAAAGAGCGGGGGCTTCCAAGAGACCCAGTACTTC
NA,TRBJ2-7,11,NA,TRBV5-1,CASSVDTEQYF,TGCGCCAGCAGCGTGGACACCGAGCAGTACTTC
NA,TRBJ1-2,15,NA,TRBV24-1,CATSDTDRGGYGYTF,TGTGCCACCAGTGATACTGACAGAGGGGGCTATGGCTACACCTTC
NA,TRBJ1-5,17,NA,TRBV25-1,CASSPRGGHYSNQPQHF,TGTGCCAGCAGTCCGAGGGGGGGGCACTATAGCAATCAGCCCCAGCATTTT
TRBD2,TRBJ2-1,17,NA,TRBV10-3,CAISTRAPGGDYNEQFF,TGTGCCATCAGCACTCGCGCCCCGGGGGGGGATTACAATGAGCAGTTCTTC
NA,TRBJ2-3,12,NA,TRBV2,CASISGTDTQYF,TGTGCCAGCATTTCTGGCACAGATACGCAGTATTTT
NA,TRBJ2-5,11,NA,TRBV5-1,CASSRQETQYF,TGCGCCAGCAGTCGTCAAGAGACCCAGTACTTC
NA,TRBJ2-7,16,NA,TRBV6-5,CASSYSGRGLVYEQYF,TGTGCCAGCAGTTACTCCGGCAGGGGCCTTGTATACGAGCAGTACTTC
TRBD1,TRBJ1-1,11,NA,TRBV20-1,CSAYRDREAFF,TGCAGTGCTTACCGGGACAGGGAAGCTTTCTTT
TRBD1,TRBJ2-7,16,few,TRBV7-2,CASSLAGGQGAYEQYF,TGTGCCAGCAGCTTAGCGGGAGGACAGGGGGCTTACGAGCAGTACTTC
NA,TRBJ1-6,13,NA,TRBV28,CASNLWGSNSVHF,TGTGCCAGCAACCTCTGGGGCAGCAATTCCGTCCACTTT
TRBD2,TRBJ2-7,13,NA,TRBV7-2,CASSLRGSDEQYF,TGTGCCAGCAGCTTGCGGGGGAGCGACGAGCAGTACTTC
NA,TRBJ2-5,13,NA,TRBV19,CASSTRTEETQYF,TGTGCCAGTAGTACCAGGACAGAAGAGACCCAGTACTTC
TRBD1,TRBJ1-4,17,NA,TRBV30,CAWSVGDRGPRNEKLFF,TGTGCCTGGAGTGTGGGGGACAGGGGCCCTCGAAATGAAAAACTGTTTTTT
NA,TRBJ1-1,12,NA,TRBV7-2,CASSFPDTEAFF,TGTGCCAGCAGCTTTCCGGACACTGAAGCTTTCTTT
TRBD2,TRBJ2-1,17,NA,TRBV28,CASTSRIQRGTYNEQFF,TGTGCCAGCACCTCTCGAATACAGCGGGGTACCTACAATGAGCAGTTCTTC
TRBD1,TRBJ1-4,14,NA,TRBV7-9,CASSSGTVNEKLFF,TGTGCCAGCAGCTCCGGGACAGTTAATGAAAAACTGTTTTTT
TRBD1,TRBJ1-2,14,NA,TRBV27,CASSSTGAHYGYTF,TGTGCCAGCAGTTCGACAGGGGCGCACTATGGCTACACCTTC
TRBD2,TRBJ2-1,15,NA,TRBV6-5,CASSPGTSGYNEQFF,TGTGCCAGCAGTCCCGGGACTAGCGGATACAATGAGCAGTTCTTC
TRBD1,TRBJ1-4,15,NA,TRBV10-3,CAISDPGQGGEKLFF,TGTGCCATCAGTGATCCGGGACAGGGAGGTGAAAAACTGTTTTTT
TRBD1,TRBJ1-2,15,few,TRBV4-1,CASSHSTGNSYGYTF,TGCGCCAGCAGCCACTCGACAGGGAATAGCTATGGCTACACCTTC
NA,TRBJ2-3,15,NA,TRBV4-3,CASSQDWASTDTQYF,TGCGCCAGCAGCCAAGATTGGGCTAGCACAGATACGCAGTATTTT
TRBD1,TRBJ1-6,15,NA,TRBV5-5,CASSSRQGRISPLHF,TGTGCCAGCAGCTCCCGACAGGGTCGGATTTCACCCCTCCACTTT
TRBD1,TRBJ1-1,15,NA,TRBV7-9,CASSRPQGLNTEAFF,TGTGCCAGCAGCAGACCACAGGGGCTGAACACTGAAGCTTTCTTT
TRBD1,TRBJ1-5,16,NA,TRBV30,CAWRRTGLDGNQPQHF,TGTGCCTGGAGACGGACAGGACTCGATGGAAATCAGCCCCAGCATTTT
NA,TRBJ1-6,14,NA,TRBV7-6,CASSLGQSNSPLHF,TGTGCCAGCAGCTTAGGACAGTCTAATTCACCCCTCCACTTT
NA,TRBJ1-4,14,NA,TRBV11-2,CASSSTGINEKLFF,TGTGCCAGCAGCTCCACAGGGATTAATGAAAAACTGTTTTTT
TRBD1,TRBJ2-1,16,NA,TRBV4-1,CASSQNRDREDNEQFF,TGCGCCAGCAGCCAAAACCGGGACAGGGAGGACAATGAGCAGTTCTTC
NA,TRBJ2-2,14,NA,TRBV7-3,CASSLQGHTGELFF,TGTGCCAGCAGCTTACAGGGTCACACCGGGGAGCTGTTTTTT
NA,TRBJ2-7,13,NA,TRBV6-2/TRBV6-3,CASSYRQTYEQYF,TGTGCCAGCAGTTATCGACAGACCTACGAGCAGTACTTC
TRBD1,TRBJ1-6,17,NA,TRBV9,CASSVSDDRGLGSPLHF,TGTGCCAGCAGCGTATCCGACGACAGGGGGCTCGGTTCACCCCTCCACTTT
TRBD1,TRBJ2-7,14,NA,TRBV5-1,CASSADRAGYEQYF,TGCGCCAGCAGCGCGGACAGGGCGGGCTACGAGCAGTACTTC
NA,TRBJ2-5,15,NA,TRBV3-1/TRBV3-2,CASSQDPQGRETQYF,TGTGCCAGCAGCCAAGATCCCCAGGGGAGAGAGACCCAGTACTTC
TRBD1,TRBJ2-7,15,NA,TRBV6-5,CASSPQEGTGYEQYF,TGTGCCAGCAGTCCCCAAGAGGGGACAGGGTACGAGCAGTACTTC